The rows below give T cell receptor beta chains drawn from one sample of a study of a mutant IDH1 vaccine in newly diagnosed glioma. Only in-frame clones appear in the TCRdb table, and some are missing; sequencing was by immunoSEQ multiplex PCR. Here the sample spans tens of thousands of clones, about 80% being singletons. Their antigens are not known. The source was PBMCs, collected from a glioma patient whose treatment included an IDH1 peptide vaccine. Receptors originate from a man aged 25-45 years with glioma. The CDR3 runs from the conserved cysteine through the conserved F or W.

j_gene,len,v_gene,CDR3aa
TRBJ2-2,17,TRBV27,CASSFGLRGTNTGELFF
TRBJ1-5,15,TRBV19,CASRRKTGGPQPQHF
TRBJ1-5,16,TRBV21-1,CASAQGAKGNNQPQHF
TRBJ1-1,13,TRBV16,CASSPWLVTEAFF
TRBJ2-3,12,TRBV7-6,CASSLALDTQYF
TRBJ1-4,15,TRBV19,CASSIVGTSYEKLFF
TRBJ1-4,20,TRBV5-1,CASSLASGRTAPATNEKLFF
TRBJ2-2,16,TRBV2,CASSEERPGLAGELFF
TRBJ2-5,17,TRBV23-1,CASSQSRGGGPYETQYF
TRBJ2-7,15,TRBV10-2,CASSELGQGSREQYF
TRBJ2-7,15,TRBV6-1,CASSEAVTGAYEQYF
TRBJ2-3,15,TRBV2,CASDRRGTITDTQYF
TRBJ1-1,18,TRBV27,CASSLTLRALTGTTEAFF
TRBJ2-3,16,TRBV19,CASSPRGVFSTDTQYF
TRBJ1-6,13,TRBV7-6,CASSFGAGSPLHF
TRBJ1-1,16,TRBV5-6,CASSLIQGKQDTEAFF
TRBJ1-6,12,TRBV28,CASRDSNSPLHF
TRBJ1-1,16,TRBV7-9,CASSPGGAGVNSEAFF
TRBJ1-5,19,TRBV19,CASSFRPGQWGGSNQPQHF
TRBJ2-2,15,TRBV11-2,CASSLGGRGVGELFF
TRBJ1-1,11,TRBV10-3,CAIGWGTEAFF
TRBJ2-4,16,TRBV5-5,CASSLVISGAWNIQYF
TRBJ1-4,14,TRBV30,CAWTAGVGNEKLFF
TRBJ1-2,12,TRBV6-1,CATGVISYGYTF
TRBJ1-6,17,TRBV6-1,CASSEGQGAPYNSPLHF
TRBJ2-2,14,TRBV10-2,CASSESQTTGELFF
TRBJ1-2,16,TRBV29-1,CSVEDQVRVNNYGYTF
TRBJ1-1,15,TRBV6-5,CASSFQPYMNTEAFF
TRBJ2-5,16,TRBV28,CASSEPTGGHQETQYF
TRBJ2-1,15,TRBV30,CAWSPGLVYAGEQFF
TRBJ2-5,14,TRBV5-3,CARSPRGLGETQYF
TRBJ2-7,15,TRBV25-1,CASSARQGAINEQYF
TRBJ2-3,14,TRBV5-4,CASSRTSGSHTQYF
TRBJ2-7,13,TRBV27,CASSLSRSYEQYF
TRBJ1-5,20,TRBV23-1,CASSHKGSGQGVHSNQPQHF
TRBJ2-1,14,TRBV5-1,CASSFSGGAFGQFF
TRBJ1-5,12,TRBV2,CASRGSNQPQHF
TRBJ1-1,15,TRBV6-6,CASSLASGGNTEAFF
TRBJ2-3,15,TRBV21-1,CASSKGGPATGTQYF
-,13,TRBV30,CASRDRSSYEQYF
TRBJ1-4,16,TRBV6-5,CASSYWGQGSNEKLFF
TRBJ1-1,15,TRBV5-1,CASSLVLGGNTEAFF
TRBJ1-1,16,TRBV9,CASSVVDRLSSTEAFF
TRBJ1-5,15,TRBV6-1,CASSLFDRTNQPQHF
TRBJ1-2,14,TRBV2,CASSATGANYGYTF
TRBJ2-5,14,TRBV10-2,CASSQTGGPETQYF
TRBJ2-7,15,TRBV5-1,CASSWLGQASYEQYF
TRBJ1-2,15,TRBV5-4,CASSFLMSGGRGYTF
TRBJ1-2,15,TRBV27,CASSSGGTANYGYTF
TRBJ2-7,15,TRBV4-1,CASSQDRLALYEQYF
TRBJ1-2,18,TRBV23-1,CASSQFEKPRDRDYGYTF
TRBJ2-1,11,TRBV7-9,CASSPGAWAFF
TRBJ2-7,15,TRBV2,CASSTLAGDSYEQYF
TRBJ2-1,14,TRBV6-5,CASNRLAGNLEQFF
TRBJ2-3,19,TRBV7-9,CASRSPLGSSGDRTDTQYF
TRBJ1-1,14,TRBV7-9,CASSLDWGPIEAFF
TRBJ2-7,14,TRBV9,CASSARGGSYEQYF